This entry lists 26 T cell receptor beta chains sequenced from one sample in a study of blood T cell repertoires in COVID-19. Sequencing was performed with immunoSEQ multiplex PCR; in TCRdb, only in-frame clones are kept and a portion is missing. Among 200,000 to 250,000 clones, around nine tenths were seen once, and the ten largest hold around 2.9%. Sequenced: peripheral blood. Every receptor here comes from a woman aged 55-75 years with acute or convalescent COVID-19.

This chain uses TRBV9 with TRBJ2-1; unclear D gene. Trimming removed 0 bases at V and 0 bases at J, with 7 bases between. Germline assignment: CDR1 SGDLS and CDR2 YYNGEE. The CDR3 is made up of 15 amino acids. CDR3 amino acids: CASSVEQSSYNEQFF. The CDR3 region has the DNA TGTGCCAGCAGCGTAGAACAGAGCTCCTACAATGAGCAGTTCTTC.

This clone appeared a few times. This chain connects TRBV6-5 to TRBJ1-1, with 9 bases matching TRBD1. Trimming removed 2 bases from V and 5 bases from J; junction bases left unmatched: 3. The CDR3 length is 14 residues. CDR1 and CDR2 from the germline V gene are MNHEY and SVGAGI. The CDR3 here is CASSYTGTGTEAFF. DNA of the CDR3: TGTGCCAGCAGTTACACAGGGACAGGGACTGAAGCTTTCTTT.

V usage is TRBV6-5 and J usage is TRBJ2-1, with D tentatively TRBD1 (5 bases). The CDR3 sequence is 13 residues long. Trimming pared 5 bases from V and 7 bases from J, leaving 12 bases between. Germline CDR1 is MNHEY and CDR2 is SVGAGI. The CDR3 region has the DNA TGTGCCAGCAGTCTTTTCCAGGGAAATGAGCAGTTCTTC. Amino acids: CASSLFQGNEQFF.

The chain combines TRBV27 with TRBJ2-7; D possibly corresponds to TRBD2 (5 bases). From germline, CDR1 is MNHEY and CDR2 SMNVEV (reference sequence). The CDR3 totals 14 residues. Trimming removed 6 bases at V and 2 bases at J, with 14 bases between. CDR3 in amino acids: CASSRGTRPYEQYF. The CDR3 nucleotides read TGTGCCAGCAGCCGGGGAACGAGGCCCTACGAGCAGTACTTC.

This chain joins TRBV24-1 and TRBJ2-5; 13 positions agree with TRBD2. In germline, CDR1 is KGHDR, CDR2 SFDVKD. CDR3 size: 18 residues. V lost 1 base to trimming and J lost 4 bases; unmatched junction nucleotides: 8. In DNA, the CDR3 is TGTGCCACCAGTGATTTCACCGGACTAGCGGGAGTCGGAGAGACCCAGTACTTC. Its translation is CATSDFTGLAGVGETQYF.

The CDR3: CASSQRVGTEAFF. CDR3 bases: TGTGCCAGCAGTCAACGGGTGGGCACTGAAGCTTTCTTT. The chain uses TRBV6-2 or TRBV6-3 and TRBJ1-1; D is ambiguous. Germline V gives CDR1 MNHEY, CDR2 SVGEGT. CDR3 length: 13 amino acids. V shed 5 bases and J shed 4 bases, with 11 bases lying between them.

Regarding this clone: Other DNA sequences within the sample encode an identical CDR3. This rearrangement joins TRBV28 to TRBJ1-5; 9 bases are a match to TRBD1. Unmatched junction bases numbered 3, after V lost 5 bases and J lost 4 bases. Germline V lookup: CDR1 MDHEN, CDR2 SYDVKM. The length of the CDR3 is 14 residues. CDR3 region: CASSPGQGNQPQHF. The CDR3 DNA reads TGTGCCAGCAGTCCGGGACAGGGTAATCAGCCCCAGCATTTT.

CDR3 sequence reads: CASSWGQGGNTEAFF. CDR3 DNA sequence: TGCGCCAGCAGCTGGGGACAGGGTGGGAACACTGAAGCTTTCTTT. This chain connects TRBV5-1 to TRBJ1-1; TRBD1 matches at 9 bases. The CDR3 is 15 amino acids. The V gene end was trimmed by 3 bases and the J gene end by 1 base; junction bases not matched to a gene: 4. Germline V gene lookup returns CDR1 SGHRS and CDR2 YFSETQ. The full variable domain, its missing parts supplied by reference TRBV5-1 and TRBJ1-1, is KAGVTQTPRYLIKTRGQQVTLSCSPISGHRSVSWYQQTPGQGLQFLFEYFSETQRNKGNFPGRFSGRQFSNSRSEMNVSTLELGDSALYLCASSWGQGGNTEAFFGQGTRLTVV.

This chain links TRBV5-4 with TRBJ2-5; 8 bases agree with TRBD2. V lost 1 base, J lost 4 bases, and 6 bases stayed unmatched. CDR1 and CDR2 from the germline V gene are SGHNT and YYREEE (reference sequence). This CDR3 is 15 amino acids long. The CDR3, as DNA: TGTGCCAGCAGCTTGCGTGTAGCGGGGCGAGAGACCCAGTACTTC. It yields the protein CASSLRVAGRETQYF. The full variable domain, in which reference TRBV5-4 and TRBJ2-5 provide the parts outside the CDR3, is ETGVTQSPTHLIKTRGQQVTLRCSSQSGHNTVSWYQQALGQGPQFIFQYYREEENGRGNFPPRFSGLQFPNYSSELNVNALELDDSALYLCASSLRVAGRETQYFGPGTRLLVL.

V gene TRBV27 combines with J gene TRBJ1-1; D not resolved. V lost 3 bases and J 2 bases, leaving 10 bases between the germline ends. This CDR3 has 14 amino acids. Germline V CDR1 and CDR2: MNHEY, SMNVEV (reference sequence). CDR3 residues: CASSFNTPNTEAFF. DNA of the CDR3: TGTGCCAGCAGTTTTAACACACCAAACACTGAAGCTTTCTTT.

The chain recombines TRBV6-5 with TRBJ1-5; 8 bases line up with TRBD1. Per germline, CDR1 MNHEY and CDR2 SVGAGI. The CDR3 has 13 amino acids. V lost 8 bases to trimming and J lost 6 bases; unmatched junction nucleotides: 6. The CDR3, as DNA: TGTGCCAGCCAGGGGGCTCGGAGTCAGCCCCAGCATTTT. Translated, it gives CASQGARSQPQHF.

There are a few counts of this clone. V gene TRBV4-2 combines with J gene TRBJ1-2; 8 bases are shared with TRBD1. Germline lookup yields CDR1 LGHNA and CDR2 YNFKEQ. Unmatched junction bases numbered 7, after V lost 5 bases and J lost 2 bases. The CDR3 loop spans 15 amino acids. For the CDR3, the DNA is TGTGCCAGCAGCGGACGACAGGGGACAAACTATGGCTACACCTTC. This codes for CASSGRQGTNYGYTF.

This clone was seen once. The chain recombines TRBV6-5 with TRBJ2-3; D gene ambiguous. The germline V and J ends were trimmed by 2 bases and 7 bases, with 10 bases remaining between them. This CDR3 comprises 13 residues. Looked up from germline, CDR1 is MNHEY and CDR2 is SVGAGI. In nucleotides, the CDR3 is TGTGCCAGCAGTTACGCAGGATTAAATACGCAGTATTTT. Translation: CASSYAGLNTQYF.

The rearrangement links TRBV7-9 to TRBJ1-1, with 7 bases lining up with TRBD1. Trimming at V came to 5 bases and at J to 1 base, leaving 4 bases not matched to a gene. Germline CDR1 and CDR2: SEHNR and FQNEAQ (reference sequence). There are 14 residues in the CDR3. CDR3 sequence: CASSQGQTNTEAFF. The CDR3 region has the DNA TGTGCCAGCAGCCAGGGACAGACGAACACTGAAGCTTTCTTT. The variable domain in full, with the rest retrieved from reference TRBV7-9 and TRBJ1-1, is DTGVSQNPRHKITKRGQNVTFRCDPISEHNRLYWYRQTLGQGPEFLTYFQNEAQLEKSRLLSDRFSAERPKGSFSTLEIQRTEQGDSAMYLCASSQGQTNTEAFFGQGTRLTVV.

This sequence joins TRBV2 and TRBJ2-1; tentatively, D is TRBD2 (5 bases). Trimming pared 6 bases from V and 0 bases from J, leaving 12 bases between. This CDR3 is 15 amino acids long. CDR1 and CDR2 from the germline V gene are SNHLY and FYNNEI. The CDR3 loop is CASRKAEVSYNEQFF. DNA of the CDR3: TGTGCCAGCAGAAAGGCGGAGGTCTCCTACAATGAGCAGTTCTTC.

The V and J genes are TRBV5-1 and TRBJ1-4; D ambiguous. CDR3 length: 16 residues. Germline CDR1 SGHRS, CDR2 YFSETQ. Trimming took off 4 bases at V and 5 bases at J, with 18 bases between the two ends. The CDR3 loop is CASSPLERPENEKLFF. The DNA of the CDR3 is TGCGCCAGCAGCCCCCTTGAGAGGCCGGAAAATGAAAAACTGTTTTTT.

J is TRBJ2-1 and V is TRBV6-2 or TRBV6-3; the match to TRBD1 covers 8 bases. CDR1 and CDR2 from the germline V gene are MNHEY and SVGEGT. The CDR3 covers 13 residues. Trimming at V came to 5 bases and at J to 9 bases, leaving 6 bases not matched to a gene. The CDR3 loop is CASSRDRRGEQFF. The DNA for the CDR3 is TGTGCCAGCAGTCGGGACAGGCGGGGTGAGCAGTTCTTC.

V and J are TRBV7-2 and TRBJ2-5; TRBD2 matches at 8 bases. Trimming removed 1 base from V and 5 bases from J; junction bases left unmatched: 6. Looked up from germline, CDR1 is SGHTA and CDR2 is FQGNSA. The CDR3 length is 15 residues. The CDR3 DNA sequence: TGTGCCAGCAGCTTAGTAACGGGAGGGGTTGAGACCCAGTACTTC. Translation: CASSLVTGGVETQYF.

This clone was detected only once. The J gene is TRBJ1-1, the V gene TRBV6-2 or TRBV6-3; D call uncertain. With 4 bases removed from V and 1 base from J, the gap between germline ends came to 13 bases. The CDR3 runs 15 residues. Germline V gene lookup returns CDR1 MNHEY and CDR2 SVGEGT. The CDR3 nucleotides are TGTGCCAGCAGTTCACTTCACACAGAGAACACTGAAGCTTTCTTT. Residues: CASSSLHTENTEAFF.

The chain uses TRBV7-9 and TRBJ2-2; D might be TRBD1 (6 bases). CDR3 length equals 18 residues. Germline V lookup: CDR1 SEHNR, CDR2 FQNEAQ (reference sequence). V dropped 10 bases and J dropped 0 bases, with 24 bases sitting between them. This CDR3 is CATRWSPGEFANTGELFF. The CDR3 DNA reads as TGTGCCACCCGCTGGTCTCCAGGGGAATTCGCGAACACCGGGGAGCTGTTTTTT.

Here the CDR3 reads CASSRDRGLAGENEQFF. The CDR3 DNA reads TGCGCCAGCAGCCGAGACAGGGGACTAGCGGGCGAAAATGAGCAGTTCTTC. This chain links TRBV4-3 with TRBJ2-1; TRBD2 matches at 12 bases. The CDR3 totals 17 residues. V was pared by 4 bases and J by 7 bases, with 11 bases of the junction left unmatched. Per the germline V gene, CDR1 is LGHNA and CDR2 is YSLEER.

The rearrangement links TRBV29-1 to TRBJ2-2; D call uncertain. With 7 bases removed from V and 5 bases from J, the gap between germline ends came to 8 bases. The germline CDR1 and CDR2 sequences are SQVTM and ANQGSEA. This CDR3 has 11 residues. CDR3 in DNA: TGCAGCGCCAAGAGGACCGGGGAGCTGTTTTTT. Amino acid sequence: CSAKRTGELFF.

Comments on this clone: This same CDR3 is encoded by further DNA sequences in the sample. This chain uses TRBV20-1 with TRBJ2-5; tentatively, D is TRBD1 (5 bases). V was trimmed by 2 bases and J by 4 bases, leaving 5 bases between them. The CDR3 has 11 amino acids. The germline gives CDR1 DFQATT, CDR2 SNEGSKA (reference sequence). CDR3 coding DNA: TGCAGTGCTAGAAGGGGAGAGACCCAGTACTTC. This codes for CSARRGETQYF.

Here the CDR3 reads CASSFTGGGYTF. The DNA for the CDR3 is TGTGCCAGCAGTTTCACAGGGGGCGGCTACACCTTC. This sequence joins TRBV12-3 or TRBV12-4 and TRBJ1-2; 9 nucleotides line up with TRBD1. The CDR3 sequence is 12 residues long. J was trimmed by 8 bases and V by 3 bases; bases with no gene match: 1.

This clone was recorded a few times. Additional DNA sequences in this sample encode the identical CDR3. This chain joins TRBV6-2 or TRBV6-3 and TRBJ1-2; 9 bases map to TRBD1. CDR1 is MNHEY, CDR2 SVGEGT, per germline. V lost 2 bases, J lost 4 bases, and 2 bases stayed unmatched. CDR3 length: 14 residues. The CDR3, as DNA: TGTGCCAGCAGTTACCTGACAGGGGGCTATGGCTACACCTTC. It codes for CASSYLTGGYGYTF.

The chain uses TRBV6-5 and TRBJ1-5; D uncertain. The CDR3 is made up of 15 amino acids. Germline V CDR1 and CDR2: MNHEY, SVGAGI. Trimming shortened V by 10 bases and J by 0 bases, and 16 bases separated the two germline ends. CDR3 loop: CATGSGGNSNQPQHF. CDR3 nucleotide sequence: TGTGCCACCGGTTCGGGAGGGAATAGCAATCAGCCCCAGCATTTT.